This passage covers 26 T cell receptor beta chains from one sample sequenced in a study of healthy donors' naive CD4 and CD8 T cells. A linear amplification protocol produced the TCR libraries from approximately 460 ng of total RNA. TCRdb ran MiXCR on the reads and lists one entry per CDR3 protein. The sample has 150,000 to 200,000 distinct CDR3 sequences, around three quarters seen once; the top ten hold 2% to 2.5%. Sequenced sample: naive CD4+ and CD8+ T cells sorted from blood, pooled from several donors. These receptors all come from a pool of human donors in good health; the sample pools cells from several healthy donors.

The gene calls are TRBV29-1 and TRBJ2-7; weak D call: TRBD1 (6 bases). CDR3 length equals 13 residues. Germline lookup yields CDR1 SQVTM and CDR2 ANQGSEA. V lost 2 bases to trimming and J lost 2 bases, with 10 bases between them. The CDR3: CSVEPPGAYEQYF. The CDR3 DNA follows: TGCAGCGTTGAACCCCCAGGGGCCTACGAGCAGTACTTC.

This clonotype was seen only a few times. CDR3 nucleotides: TGCAGCGTTGAAATGGGAGGGGACGAGCAGTACTTC. Encoded protein: CSVEMGGDEQYF. This chain connects TRBV29-1 to TRBJ2-7; 7 nucleotides agree with TRBD2. Germline trimming cut 2 bases from V and 5 bases from J; bases unmatched to any gene: 3. The CDR3 has 12 residues. Germline CDR1 and CDR2: SQVTM and ANQGSEA.

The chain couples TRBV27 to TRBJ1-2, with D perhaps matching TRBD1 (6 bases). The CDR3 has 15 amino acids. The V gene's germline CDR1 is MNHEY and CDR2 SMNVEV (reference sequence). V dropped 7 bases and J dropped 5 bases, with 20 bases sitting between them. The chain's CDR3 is CASKGPTQGTYGYTF. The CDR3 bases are TGTGCCAGCAAAGGACCAACCCAGGGGACTTATGGCTACACCTTC.

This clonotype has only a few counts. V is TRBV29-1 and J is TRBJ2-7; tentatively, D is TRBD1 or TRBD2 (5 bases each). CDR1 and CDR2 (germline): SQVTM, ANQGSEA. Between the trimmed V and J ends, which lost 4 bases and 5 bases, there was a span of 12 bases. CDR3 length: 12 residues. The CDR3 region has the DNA TGCAGCGTTGGGGCAGGGAGCAACGAGCAGTACTTC. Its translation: CSVGAGSNEQYF.

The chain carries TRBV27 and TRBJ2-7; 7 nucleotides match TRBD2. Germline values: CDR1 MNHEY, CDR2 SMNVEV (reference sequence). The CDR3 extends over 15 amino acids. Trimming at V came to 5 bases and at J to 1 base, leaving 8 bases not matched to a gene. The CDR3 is CASSMSSGPSYEQYF. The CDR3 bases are TGTGCCAGCAGTATGTCTAGCGGACCATCCTACGAGCAGTACTTC.

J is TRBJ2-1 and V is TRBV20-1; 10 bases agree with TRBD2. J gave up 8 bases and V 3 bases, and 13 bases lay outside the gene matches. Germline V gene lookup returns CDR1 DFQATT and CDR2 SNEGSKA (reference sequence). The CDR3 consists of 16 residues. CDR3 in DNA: TGCAGTGCTAGTGGACTAGCGGATCTTAGCAGCGATGAGCAGTTCTTC. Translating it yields CSASGLADLSSDEQFF.

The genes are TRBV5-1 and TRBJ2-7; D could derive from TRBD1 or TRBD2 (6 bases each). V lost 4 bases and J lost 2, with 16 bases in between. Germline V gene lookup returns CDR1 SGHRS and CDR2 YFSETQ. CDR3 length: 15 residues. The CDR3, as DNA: TGCGCCAGCAGCATACTCCCGGGGGCAACCTACGAGCAGTACTTC. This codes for CASSILPGATYEQYF. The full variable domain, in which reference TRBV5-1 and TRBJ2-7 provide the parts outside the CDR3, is KAGVTQTPRYLIKTRGQQVTLSCSPISGHRSVSWYQQTPGQGLQFLFEYFSETQRNKGNFPGRFSGRQFSNSRSEMNVSTLELGDSALYLCASSILPGATYEQYFGPGTRLTVT.

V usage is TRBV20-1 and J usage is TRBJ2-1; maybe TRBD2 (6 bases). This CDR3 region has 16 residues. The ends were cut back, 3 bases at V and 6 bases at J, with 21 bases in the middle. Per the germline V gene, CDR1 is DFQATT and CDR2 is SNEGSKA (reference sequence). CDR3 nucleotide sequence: TGCAGTGCTAGTGGCAGGTCTGGCGGGATAAGCAATGAGCAGTTCTTC. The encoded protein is CSASGRSGGISNEQFF.

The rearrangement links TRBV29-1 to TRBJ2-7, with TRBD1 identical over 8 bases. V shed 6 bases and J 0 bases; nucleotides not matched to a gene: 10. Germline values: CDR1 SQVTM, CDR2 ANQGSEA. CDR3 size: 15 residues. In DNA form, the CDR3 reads TGCAGCGTCGTACTCAGGGGGCCAATCTCCTACGAGCAGTACTTC. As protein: CSVVLRGPISYEQYF.

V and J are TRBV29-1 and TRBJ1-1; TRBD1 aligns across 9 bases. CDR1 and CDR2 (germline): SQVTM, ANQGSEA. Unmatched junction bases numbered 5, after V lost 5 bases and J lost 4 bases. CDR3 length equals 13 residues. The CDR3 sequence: CSVTGQGSTEAFF. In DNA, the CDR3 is TGCAGCGTTACCGGACAGGGGTCCACTGAAGCTTTCTTT.

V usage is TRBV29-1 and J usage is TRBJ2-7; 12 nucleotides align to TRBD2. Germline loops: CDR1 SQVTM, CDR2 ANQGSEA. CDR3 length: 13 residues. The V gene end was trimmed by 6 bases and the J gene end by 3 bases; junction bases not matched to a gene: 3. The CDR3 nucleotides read TGCAGCGTCGGACTAGCGGGGAACTACGAGCAGTACTTC. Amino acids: CSVGLAGNYEQYF.

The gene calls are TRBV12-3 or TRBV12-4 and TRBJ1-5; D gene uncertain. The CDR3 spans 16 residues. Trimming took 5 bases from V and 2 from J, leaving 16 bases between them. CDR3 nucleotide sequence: TGTGCCAGCAGTGGAGAACGGGGAAGTGGCAATCAGCCCCAGCATTTT. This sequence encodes CASSGERGSGNQPQHF.

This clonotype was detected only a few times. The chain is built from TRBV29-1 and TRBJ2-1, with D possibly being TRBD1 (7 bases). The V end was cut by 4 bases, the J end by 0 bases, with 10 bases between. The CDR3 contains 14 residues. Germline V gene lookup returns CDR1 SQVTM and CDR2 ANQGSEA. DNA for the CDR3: TGCAGCGTTGCAGGGGGGAGCTCCTACAATGAGCAGTTCTTC. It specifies CSVAGGSSYNEQFF.

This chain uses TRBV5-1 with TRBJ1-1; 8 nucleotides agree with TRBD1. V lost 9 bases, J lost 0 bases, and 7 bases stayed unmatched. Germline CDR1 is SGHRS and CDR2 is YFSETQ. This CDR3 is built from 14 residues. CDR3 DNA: TGCGCCACCGGACAGGGCCTCATGAACACTGAAGCTTTCTTT. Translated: CATGQGLMNTEAFF.

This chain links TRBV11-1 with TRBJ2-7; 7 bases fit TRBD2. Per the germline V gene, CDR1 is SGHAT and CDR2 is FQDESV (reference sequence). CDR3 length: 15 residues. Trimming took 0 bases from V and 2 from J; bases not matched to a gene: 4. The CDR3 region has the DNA TGTGCCAGCAGCTTAGCGCGACTAGCCACCTACGAGCAGTACTTC. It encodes CASSLARLATYEQYF. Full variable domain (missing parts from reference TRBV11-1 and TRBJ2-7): EAEVAQSPRYKITEKSQAVAFWCDPISGHATLYWYRQILGQGPELLVQFQDESVVDDSQLPKDRFSAERLKGVDSTLKIQPAELGDSAMYLCASSLARLATYEQYFGPGTRLTVT.

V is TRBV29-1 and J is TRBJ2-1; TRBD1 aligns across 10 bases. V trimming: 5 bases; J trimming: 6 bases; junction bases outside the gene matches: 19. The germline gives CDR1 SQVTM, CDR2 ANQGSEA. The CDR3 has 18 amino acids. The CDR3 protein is CSVPTTGGWKVEGNEQFF. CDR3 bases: TGCAGCGTTCCCACGACAGGGGGCTGGAAGGTTGAGGGCAATGAGCAGTTCTTC.

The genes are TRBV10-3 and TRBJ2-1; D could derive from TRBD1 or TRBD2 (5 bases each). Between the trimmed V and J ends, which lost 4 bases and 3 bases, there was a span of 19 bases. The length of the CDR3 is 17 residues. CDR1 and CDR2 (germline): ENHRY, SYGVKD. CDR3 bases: TGTGCCATCAGTGTGGGGGATAGAGGTCTTGGCTACAATGAGCAGTTCTTC. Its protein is CAISVGDRGLGYNEQFF.

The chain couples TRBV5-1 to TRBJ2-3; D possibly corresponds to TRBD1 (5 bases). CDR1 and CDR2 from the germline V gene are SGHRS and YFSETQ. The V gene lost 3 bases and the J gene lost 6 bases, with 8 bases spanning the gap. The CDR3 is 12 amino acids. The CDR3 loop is CASSSKGDTQYF. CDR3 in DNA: TGCGCCAGCAGCTCTAAGGGGGATACGCAGTATTTT.

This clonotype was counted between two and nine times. The CDR3, as DNA: TGCAGTGCTAGAGTAGCAGGAGCAGCAGAGACCCAGTACTTC. This encodes CSARVAGAAETQYF. The chain employs TRBV20-1 and TRBJ2-5; no definite D call. Trimming took 1 base from V and 4 from J, leaving 13 bases between them. The CDR3 spans 14 residues. CDR1 and CDR2 (germline): DFQATT, SNEGSKA (reference sequence).

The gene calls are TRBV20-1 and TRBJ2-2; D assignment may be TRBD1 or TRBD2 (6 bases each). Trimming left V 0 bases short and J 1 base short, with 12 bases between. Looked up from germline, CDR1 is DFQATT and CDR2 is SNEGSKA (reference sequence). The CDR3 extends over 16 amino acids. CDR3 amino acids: CSARDWGARNTGELFF. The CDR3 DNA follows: TGCAGTGCTAGAGATTGGGGGGCGCGGAACACCGGGGAGCTGTTTTTT.

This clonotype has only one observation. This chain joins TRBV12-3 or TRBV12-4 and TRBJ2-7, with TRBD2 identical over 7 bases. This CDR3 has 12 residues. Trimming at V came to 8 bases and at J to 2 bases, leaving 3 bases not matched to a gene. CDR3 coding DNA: TGTGCCAGCGGGACTACCCCCTACGAGCAGTACTTC. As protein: CASGTTPYEQYF.

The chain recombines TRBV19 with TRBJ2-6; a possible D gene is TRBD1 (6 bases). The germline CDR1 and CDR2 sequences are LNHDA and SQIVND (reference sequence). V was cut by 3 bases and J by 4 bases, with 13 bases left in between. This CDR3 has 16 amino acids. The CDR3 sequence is CASSISPGEGANVLTF. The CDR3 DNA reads TGTGCCAGTAGTATCTCCCCAGGGGAAGGGGCCAACGTCCTGACTTTC.

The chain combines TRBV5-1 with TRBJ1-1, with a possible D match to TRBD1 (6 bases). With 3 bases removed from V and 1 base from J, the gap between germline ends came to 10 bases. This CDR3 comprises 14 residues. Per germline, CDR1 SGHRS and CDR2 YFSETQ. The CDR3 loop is CASSWDMGNTEAFF. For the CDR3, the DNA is TGCGCCAGCAGCTGGGACATGGGGAACACTGAAGCTTTCTTT.

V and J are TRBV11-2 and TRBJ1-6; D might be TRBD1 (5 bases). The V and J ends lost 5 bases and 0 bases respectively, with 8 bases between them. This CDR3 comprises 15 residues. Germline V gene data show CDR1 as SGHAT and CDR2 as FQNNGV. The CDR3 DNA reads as TGTGCCAGCAGCAGAAGGGGCTCCTATAATTCACCCCTCCACTTT. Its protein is CASSRRGSYNSPLHF.

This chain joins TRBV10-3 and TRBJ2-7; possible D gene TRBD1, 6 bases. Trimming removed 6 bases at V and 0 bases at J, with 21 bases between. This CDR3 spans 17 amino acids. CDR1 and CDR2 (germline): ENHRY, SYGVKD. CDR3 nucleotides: TGTGCCATCAGATCCTTCGACACAGGGTCAAGCTCCTACGAGCAGTACTTC. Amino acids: CAIRSFDTGSSSYEQYF.

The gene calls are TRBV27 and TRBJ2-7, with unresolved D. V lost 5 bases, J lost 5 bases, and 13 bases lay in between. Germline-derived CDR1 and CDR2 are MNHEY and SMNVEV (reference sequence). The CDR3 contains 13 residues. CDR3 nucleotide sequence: TGTGCCAGCAGTCAACCCTGGAACCACGAGCAGTACGTC. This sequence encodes CASSQPWNHEQYV.